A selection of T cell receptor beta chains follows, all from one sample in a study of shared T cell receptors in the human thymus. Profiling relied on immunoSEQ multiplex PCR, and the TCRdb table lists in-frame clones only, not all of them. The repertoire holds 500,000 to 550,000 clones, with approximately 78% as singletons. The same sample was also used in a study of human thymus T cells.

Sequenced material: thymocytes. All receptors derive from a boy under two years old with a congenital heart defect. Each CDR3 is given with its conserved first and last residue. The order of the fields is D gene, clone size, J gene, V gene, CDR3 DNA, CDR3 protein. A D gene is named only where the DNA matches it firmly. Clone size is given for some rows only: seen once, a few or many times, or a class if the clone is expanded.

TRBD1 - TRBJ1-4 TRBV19 TGTGCCAGCACCGACAGGGGATCTGAAAAACTGTTTTTT CASTDRGSEKLFF
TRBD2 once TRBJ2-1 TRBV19 TGTGCCAGTAGTATCGAACTAGCGGGAGAAGAGCAGTTCTTC CASSIELAGEEQFF
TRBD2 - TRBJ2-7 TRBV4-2 TGTGCCAGCAGCCAGAGACTCGGGCTAGCGGACTCCTACGAGCAGTACTTC CASSQRLGLADSYEQYF
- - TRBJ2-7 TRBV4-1 TGCGCCAGCAGCCAAGATAAGGCAGGGGCCTTCTACGAGCAGTACTTC CASSQDKAGAFYEQYF
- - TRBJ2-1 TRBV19 TGTGCCAGTAGTCAGGGGAGCGACAATGAGCAGTTCTTC CASSQGSDNEQFF
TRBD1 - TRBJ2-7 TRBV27 TGTGCCAGCAGTTTATCAGGGGACAGCTACGAGCAGTACTTC CASSLSGDSYEQYF
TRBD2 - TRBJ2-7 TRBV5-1 TGCGCCAGCAGCTTGGGACGACTAGCGGGAGATGAAGAGCAGTACTTC CASSLGRLAGDEEQYF
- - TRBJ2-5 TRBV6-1 TGTGCCAGCAGTCGGGTAGGATTGGAGACCCAGTACTTC CASSRVGLETQYF
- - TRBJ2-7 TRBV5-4 TGTGCCAGCAGCTTGGGTTCCCAGGCAGGGCTGTCCTACGAGCAGTACTTC CASSLGSQAGLSYEQYF
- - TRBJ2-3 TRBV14 TGTGCCAGCAGCCAAGATTACGAGAAAAGCACAGATACGCAGTATTTT CASSQDYEKSTDTQYF
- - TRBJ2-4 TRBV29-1 TGCAGCGTGAAGACAACTAGCTTAGCCAAAAACATTCAGTACTTC CSVKTTSLAKNIQYF
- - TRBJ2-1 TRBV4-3 TGCGCCAGCAGCCAAGATCGGGACTGGAATGAGCAGTTCTTC CASSQDRDWNEQFF
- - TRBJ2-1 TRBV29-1 TGCAGCGTGACAGAGACCTACAATGAGCAGTTCTTC CSVTETYNEQFF
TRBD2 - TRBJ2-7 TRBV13 TGTGCCAGCAGCTTAGGCCGGGGGACTAGCGGGAGAAGCTACGAGCAGTACTTC CASSLGRGTSGRSYEQYF
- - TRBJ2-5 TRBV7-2 TGTGCCAGCAGCCCGGGGATGGGGGCGAGGCCACAAGAGACCCAGTACTTC CASSPGMGARPQETQYF
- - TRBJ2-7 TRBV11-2 TGTGCCAGCAGCTTAGTGCCTAGCGAGGAGCAGTACTTC CASSLVPSEEQYF
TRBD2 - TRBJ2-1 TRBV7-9 TGTGCCAGCAGCTTAGAAGGGACTAGCGGGAGGTTTGGGAATGAGCAGTTCTTC CASSLEGTSGRFGNEQFF
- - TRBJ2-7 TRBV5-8 TGTGCCAGCAGCATCGGGACATCTTCCTACGAGCAGTACTTC CASSIGTSSYEQYF
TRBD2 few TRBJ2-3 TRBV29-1 TGCAGCGTTCGGACTAGCGGACGCACAGATACGCAGTATTTT CSVRTSGRTDTQYF
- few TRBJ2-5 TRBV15 TGTGCCACCAGCAGAGATCGAGGCTACCGAGGTGGGGAGACCCAGTACTTC CATSRDRGYRGGETQYF
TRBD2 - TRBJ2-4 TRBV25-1 TGTGCCAGCCAGACTAGCGGGAGGGCCGACATTCAGTACTTC CASQTSGRADIQYF
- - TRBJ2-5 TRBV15 TGTGCCACCAGCGGGCAGGAGGCCACCGGGGAGACCCAGTACTTC CATSGQEATGETQYF
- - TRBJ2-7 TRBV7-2 TGTGCCAGCAGCGACATCCCATCACTTTCCTACGAGCAGTACTTC CASSDIPSLSYEQYF
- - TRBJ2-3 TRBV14 TGTGCCAGCAGCCGTCAGGGGCGAGGTACGCAGTATTTT CASSRQGRGTQYF
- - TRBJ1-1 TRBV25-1 TGTGCCAGCAGTGAATTGCAGGTAGGAGGTTGGCTTGAAGCTTTCTTT CASSELQVGGWLEAFF
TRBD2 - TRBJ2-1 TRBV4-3 TGCGCCAGCAGCCAAGATCCGGCTGTCAGCGGGAGGAGCTCCTACAATGAGCAGTTCTTC CASSQDPAVSGRSSYNEQFF
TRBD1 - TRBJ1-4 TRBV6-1 TGTGCCAGCAGACCGGACAGGGAAAAACTGTTTTTT CASRPDREKLFF
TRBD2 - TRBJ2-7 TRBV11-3 TGTGCCAGCAGCCAGCTCCCAGCGGGACGCCCCTACGAGCAGTACTTC CASSQLPAGRPYEQYF
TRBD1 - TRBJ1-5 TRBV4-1 TGCGCCAGCAGCCAAGATTACAGGGGCCCGAATCAGCCCCAGCATTTT CASSQDYRGPNQPQHF
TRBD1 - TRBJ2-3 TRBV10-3 TGTGCCATCAGTGAGGGGACAGGTACTAGCACAGATACGCAGTATTTT CAISEGTGTSTDTQYF
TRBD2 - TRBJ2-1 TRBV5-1 TGCGCCAGCAGCTTGGGACTAGCGGGATATGAGCAGTTCTTC CASSLGLAGYEQFF
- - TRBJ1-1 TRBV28 TGTGCCAGCAATCCGGGACAAGGTTTGTTCTTT CASNPGQGLFF
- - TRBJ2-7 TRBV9 TGTGCCAGCAGCGTAGAGGGGGGGCATTCAAGGGAGCAGTACTTC CASSVEGGHSREQYF
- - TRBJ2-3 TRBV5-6 TGTGCCAGCAGCTTGGCGGGGGGCATTGGGGGCGGCACAGATACGCAGTATTTT CASSLAGGIGGGTDTQYF
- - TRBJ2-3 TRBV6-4 TGTGCCAGCAGTGACTCCTCGGACCCGCGGGGCACAGATACGCAGTATTTT CASSDSSDPRGTDTQYF
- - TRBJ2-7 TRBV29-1 TGCAGCGTTGAAGAACCAGGCTCCTACGAGCAGTACTTC CSVEEPGSYEQYF
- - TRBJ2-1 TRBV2 TGTGCCAACACGGGGGGCGGCGAGCAGTTCTTC CANTGGGEQFF
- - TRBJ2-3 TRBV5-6 TGTGCCAGCAGCTTGGAGGGAGTGAGCACAGATACGCAGTATTTT CASSLEGVSTDTQYF
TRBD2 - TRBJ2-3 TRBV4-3 TGCGCCAGCAGCCACTTAGCGGGAAGCACAGATACGCAGTATTTT CASSHLAGSTDTQYF
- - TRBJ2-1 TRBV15 TGTGCCACCAGCACACTAGACAGGACGAAGCAGTTCTTC CATSTLDRTKQFF
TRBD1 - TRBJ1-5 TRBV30 TGTGCCTGGAGTGCAGAAGGACAGGGCAATCAGCCCCAGCATTTT CAWSAEGQGNQPQHF
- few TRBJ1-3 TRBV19 TGTGCCAGTAGTATAGATCCCCGGTTTGACAGGGGAAACACCATATATTTT CASSIDPRFDRGNTIYF